This is a list of T cell receptor beta chains from one sample in a study of shared clonotypes between healthy human individuals. Data came from immunoSEQ multiplex PCR; TCRdb stores just in-frame clones and leaves some out. Of under 850,000 clones listed, about 92% are singletons. The specimen was naive CD8+ T cells sorted from blood. The origin of the receptors is a man aged 30 to 39 in good health. CDR3s include the opening cysteine and the closing phenylalanine or tryptophan. A D gene is named only where the DNA matches it firmly. Expanded clones get a size class; other rows say once, few or many, or leave the size out.

size,D,J,V,DNA,CDR3
.,.,TRBJ1-1,TRBV9,TGTGCCAGCCGCGACTCGGGGGTAGCTTTCTTT,CASRDSGVAFF
.,.,TRBJ1-4,TRBV6-6,TGTGCCACCAAAAGGGGAGATGAAAAACTGTTTTTT,CATKRGDEKLFF
.,TRBD1,TRBJ2-1,TRBV14,TGTGCCAGCAGCCAGCCCGGGACAGCGAGGGCCTACAATGAGCAGTTCTTC,CASSQPGTARAYNEQFF
.,.,TRBJ2-7,TRBV10-3,TGTGCCATCAGTGACATGCGGGACGAGCAGTACTTC,CAISDMRDEQYF
.,.,TRBJ2-1,TRBV6-5,TGTGCCAGCAGTCTCGATGAGCAGTTCTTC,CASSLDEQFF
.,.,TRBJ2-7,TRBV29-1,TGCAGCGTCGTACAGGGCTACGAGCAGTACTTC,CSVVQGYEQYF
.,.,TRBJ1-2,TRBV27,TGTGCCAGCAGTCTGGGGTCTGCCTATGGCTACACCTTC,CASSLGSAYGYTF
.,.,TRBJ2-7,TRBV10-2,TGCGCCAGCAGTGACCTACAGGATTACGAGCAGTACTTC,CASSDLQDYEQYF
.,.,TRBJ1-1,TRBV28,TGTGCCAGCAGTTTCCTTCAGGGGAGCATGAACACTGAAGCTTTCTTT,CASSFLQGSMNTEAFF
.,.,TRBJ1-4,TRBV18,TGTGCCAGCTCACCACCGCCGTTGGGTACAACTAATGAAAAACTGTTTTTT,CASSPPPLGTTNEKLFF
.,TRBD1,TRBJ2-5,TRBV9,TGTGCCAGCAGCGTAGCCCCCTGGACAGGCACCCAAGAGACCCAGTACTTC,CASSVAPWTGTQETQYF
.,.,TRBJ2-7,TRBV7-2,TGTGCCAGCAGCTTAGTTCTGGGATACGAGCAGTACTTC,CASSLVLGYEQYF
.,TRBD2,TRBJ2-7,TRBV28,TGTGCCAGCATGGGACTAACCTCCTACGAGCAGTACTTC,CASMGLTSYEQYF
.,TRBD1,TRBJ1-5,TRBV2,TGTGCCAGCAGCGACTTGGACAGGGGGCTAAGCAATCAGCCCCAGCATTTT,CASSDLDRGLSNQPQHF
.,TRBD2,TRBJ2-3,TRBV9,TGTGCCAGCAGCGCCAAGGTATTAGCGGGAGTAGATACGCAGTATTTT,CASSAKVLAGVDTQYF
once,.,TRBJ2-6,TRBV15,TGTGCCACCAGCAGAGACAGGGGCCCGACCTCTGGGGCCAACGTCCTGACTTTC,CATSRDRGPTSGANVLTF
.,TRBD1,TRBJ1-1,TRBV18,TGTGCCAGCTCACCCCCCGGGACAGAGAACACTGAAGCTTTCTTT,CASSPPGTENTEAFF
.,.,TRBJ1-5,TRBV6-6,TGTGCCAGCAGTTACTTATTCCCCATTCAGCCCCAGCATTTT,CASSYLFPIQPQHF
.,.,TRBJ2-3,TRBV9,TGTGCCAGCAGCGGGGGGAGTCCAGATACGCAGTATTTT,CASSGGSPDTQYF
.,TRBD1,TRBJ2-7,TRBV2,TGTGCCAGCAGTCCGGGACAGGGGTTTGAGCAGTACTTC,CASSPGQGFEQYF
.,.,TRBJ2-7,TRBV29-1,TGCAGCGTTGATCCGACTGGCGACTCCTACGAGCAGTACTTC,CSVDPTGDSYEQYF
.,.,TRBJ2-7,TRBV6-5,TGTGCCAGCCGTACCAGCTCCTACGAGCAGTACTTC,CASRTSSYEQYF
.,.,TRBJ1-5,TRBV5-6,TGTGCCAGCGGCATTTATAATAGCAATCAGCCCCAGCATTTT,CASGIYNSNQPQHF
.,.,TRBJ2-1,TRBV21-1,TGTGCCAGCCCCTCAGGGCTACAAGTCAATGAGCAGTTCTTC,CASPSGLQVNEQFF
once,.,TRBJ2-2,TRBV4-3,TGCGCCAGCAGCCAGGATGACGCAGGGATGGACACCGGGGAGCTGTTTTTT,CASSQDDAGMDTGELFF
.,.,TRBJ2-7,TRBV7-9,TGTGCCAGCAGCTTTTCCCCTGGAGCTAGTAAAACCTACGAGCAGTACTTC,CASSFSPGASKTYEQYF
.,TRBD1,TRBJ1-2,TRBV27,TGTGCCAGCGCTTTCATGACAGGGGACTATGGCTACACCTTC,CASAFMTGDYGYTF
.,TRBD2,TRBJ2-1,TRBV7-9,TGTGCCAGCAGCCTGACTAGCGGGTACAATGAGCAGTTCTTC,CASSLTSGYNEQFF
.,TRBD1,TRBJ1-3,TRBV18,TGTGCCAGCTCACCACCCCCAGGACAGGGGAGAAACACCATATATTTT,CASSPPPGQGRNTIYF
.,TRBD1,TRBJ2-7,TRBV27,TGTGCCAGCAGTCCCTCGACAGGGGACGCTTCCTACGAGCAGTACTTC,CASSPSTGDASYEQYF
.,TRBD2,TRBJ2-1,TRBV5-6,TGTGCCAGCAGCGTGAGTAGCGGGGGTTATGGCTACAATGAGCAGTTCTTC,CASSVSSGGYGYNEQFF
.,.,TRBJ2-1,TRBV7-9,TGTGCCAGCAGCTCCCCTAGGAGCGGCAGCTCCTACAATGAGCAGTTCTTC,CASSSPRSGSSYNEQFF
.,TRBD1,TRBJ2-7,TRBV28,TGTGCCAGCAGCCCGGGACAGGGGCTGGACGAGCAGTACTTC,CASSPGQGLDEQYF